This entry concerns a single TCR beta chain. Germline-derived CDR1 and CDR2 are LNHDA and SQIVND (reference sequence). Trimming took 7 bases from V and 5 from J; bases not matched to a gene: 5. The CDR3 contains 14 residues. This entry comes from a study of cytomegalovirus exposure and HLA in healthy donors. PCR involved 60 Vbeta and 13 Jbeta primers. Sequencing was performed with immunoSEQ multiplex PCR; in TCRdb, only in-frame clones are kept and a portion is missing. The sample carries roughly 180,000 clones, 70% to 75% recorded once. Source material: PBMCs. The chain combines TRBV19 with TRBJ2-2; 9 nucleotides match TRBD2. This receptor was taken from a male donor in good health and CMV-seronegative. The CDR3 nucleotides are TGTGCCAGTAAGACGAGCGGGAGGACCGGGGAGCTGTTTTTT. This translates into CASKTSGRTGELFF.